These 21 T cell receptor beta chains originate from one sample sequenced in a study of CD8 T cells in Susac syndrome. With random hexamers, 0.5 to 1 ug RNA was reverse transcribed. TCRdb processed the immunoSEQ multiplex PCR reads anew with MiXCR; each CDR3 protein has one entry. The sample includes 120,000 or so distinct CDR3 sequences, around 94% of them seen just once. Sequencing was carried out using CD4+ T cells from PBMCs. These receptor sequences come from a human donor with multiple sclerosis.

V and J are TRBV4-1 and TRBJ2-5; tentative D call: TRBD1 (6 bases). CDR1 and CDR2 from the germline V gene are MGHRA and YSYEKL. V dropped 4 bases and J dropped 5 bases, with 11 bases sitting between them. The CDR3 sequence is 13 residues long. CDR3 DNA: TGCGCCAGCAGCCTCGGACAGCTGGAGACCCAGTACTTC. Residues: CASSLGQLETQYF.

V usage is TRBV4-2 and J usage is TRBJ2-1; a weak D match, TRBD2 (5 bases). The CDR3 totals 16 residues. The germline V gene encodes CDR1 LGHNA and CDR2 YNFKEQ. Trimming left V 1 base short and J 0 bases short, with 10 bases between. The CDR3 DNA reads TGTGCCAGCAGCCAAGCCTCTAGCCGCTCCTACAATGAGCAGTTCTTC. This translates into CASSQASSRSYNEQFF.

The chain recombines TRBV10-3 with TRBJ1-2; 7 bases align to TRBD1. V lost 11 bases and J lost 6; bases outside the gene matches: 15. Per the germline V gene, CDR1 is ENHRY and CDR2 is SYGVKD. The CDR3 is 14 amino acids. CDR3: CAAARQGPIHGYTF. CDR3 nucleotide sequence: TGTGCCGCTGCTAGACAGGGCCCCATACATGGCTACACCTTC.

This clonotype was counted a single time. The chain uses TRBV24-1 and TRBJ2-1; D may be TRBD2 (5 bases). Trimming removed 4 bases at V and 9 bases at J, with 6 bases between. Looked up from germline, CDR1 is KGHDR and CDR2 is SFDVKD. CDR3 length: 11 amino acids. CDR3: CATSDRGEQFF. Here the CDR3 DNA reads TGTGCCACCAGTGACCGGGGTGAGCAGTTCTTC.

The chain is built from TRBV10-2 and TRBJ2-2, with TRBD1 identical over 8 bases. Per the germline V gene, CDR1 is WSHSY and CDR2 is SAAADI. The ends lost 7 bases at V and 3 bases at J; junction bases unmatched: 7. The CDR3 extends over 15 amino acids. The CDR3 sequence: CASKAGGADTGELFF. CDR3 DNA: TGCGCCAGCAAGGCAGGGGGCGCCGACACCGGGGAGCTGTTTTTT.

The genes are TRBV6-5 and TRBJ1-4, with D possibly being TRBD1 (6 bases). The V end was cut by 10 bases, the J end by 8 bases, with 17 bases between. Looked up from germline, CDR1 is MNHEY and CDR2 is SVGAGI. The CDR3 spans 13 residues. The CDR3 region is CAISPGQGEKLFF. CDR3 in DNA: TGTGCCATCTCACCGGGACAAGGGGAAAAACTGTTTTTT.

This chain uses TRBV6-6 with TRBJ1-5; TRBD1 matches 7 bases. The CDR3 consists of 12 residues. V trimming: 7 bases; J trimming: 10 bases; junction bases outside the gene matches: 7. Per germline, CDR1 MNHNY and CDR2 SVGAGI (reference sequence). The CDR3 nucleotides are TGTGCCAGCAAACCCCAGGGGGAACCCCAGCATTTT. Protein sequence: CASKPQGEPQHF.

The V gene is TRBV18, the J gene TRBJ1-2, with D perhaps matching TRBD1 (5 bases). V dropped 3 bases and J dropped 2 bases, with 7 bases sitting between them. Germline CDR1 reads KGHSH; CDR2 reads LQKENI. The CDR3 runs 13 residues. CDR3 DNA: TGTGCCAGCTCACCGGACACCAACTATGGCTACACCTTC. Translation gives CASSPDTNYGYTF.

The chain employs TRBV28 and TRBJ2-7; the D is unclear. Germline-derived CDR1 and CDR2 are MDHEN and SYDVKM. The ends were cut back, 3 bases at V and 0 bases at J, with 15 bases in the middle. The CDR3 contains 16 residues. The CDR3 DNA is TGTGCCAGCAGTTTTCCCTTGGGATCAAACTCCTACGAGCAGTACTTC. Translation gives CASSFPLGSNSYEQYF. Full variable domain (rest looked up from reference TRBV28 and TRBJ2-7): DVKVTQSSRYLVKRTGEKVFLECVQDMDHENMFWYRQDPGLGLRLIYFSYDVKMKEKGDIPEGYSVSREKKERFSLILESASTNQTSMYLCASSFPLGSNSYEQYFGPGTRLTVT.

This clonotype is a singleton in its sample. This sequence joins TRBV28 and TRBJ1-6; D is uncertain. CDR1 and CDR2 from the germline V gene are MDHEN and SYDVKM. V dropped 8 bases and J dropped 4 bases, with 6 bases sitting between them. The CDR3 totals 12 residues. The CDR3 sequence is CASREYNSPLHF. The CDR3 DNA reads TGTGCCAGCCGGGAATATAATTCACCCCTCCACTTT. Based on the CDR3 plus reference TRBV28 and TRBJ1-6, the full variable domain is DVKVTQSSRYLVKRTGEKVFLECVQDMDHENMFWYRQDPGLGLRLIYFSYDVKMKEKGDIPEGYSVSREKKERFSLILESASTNQTSMYLCASREYNSPLHFGNGTRLTVT.

This clonotype was seen just once. V is TRBV10-3 and J is TRBJ2-5, with D unresolved. The germline CDR1 and CDR2 sequences are ENHRY and SYGVKD. This CDR3 region has 13 residues. V was clipped by 3 bases and J by 4 bases, with 9 bases between them. In DNA form, the CDR3 reads TGTGCCATCAGTGATGGGCTAGGAGAGACCCAGTACTTC. As protein: CAISDGLGETQYF.

This clonotype was found once. This sequence joins TRBV29-1 and TRBJ1-2, with D perhaps TRBD1 (5 bases). CDR1 SQVTM and CDR2 ANQGSEA come from the germline V gene. Between the trimmed V and J ends, which lost 2 bases and 4 bases, there was a span of 11 bases. The CDR3 is 13 amino acids. The CDR3 loop reads CSVEPGTAYGYTF. The CDR3 DNA is TGCAGCGTTGAACCCGGGACGGCCTATGGCTACACCTTC. The complete variable domain, with remaining parts taken from reference TRBV29-1 and TRBJ1-2, reads SAVISQKPSRDICQRGTSLTIQCQVDSQVTMMFWYRQQPGQSLTLIATANQGSEATYESGFVIDKFPISRPNLTFSTLTVSNMSPEDSSIYLCSVEPGTAYGYTFGSGTRLTVV.

J is TRBJ1-1 and V is TRBV4-2, with D perhaps TRBD1 (6 bases). The ends were cut back, 1 base at V and 5 bases at J, with 20 bases in the middle. The CDR3 is 17 residues long. In germline, CDR1 is LGHNA, CDR2 YNFKEQ. Written as DNA, the CDR3 is TGTGCCAGCAGCCAAGTTAGGGGGGTCCTGCGGGAAACTGAAGCTTTCTTT. This gives the protein CASSQVRGVLRETEAFF.

The chain recombines TRBV7-3 with TRBJ2-5; D is possibly TRBD1 (6 bases). The CDR3 runs to 13 residues. V was trimmed by 5 bases and J by 5 bases, leaving 12 bases between them. Germline CDR1 reads SGHTA; CDR2 reads FQGTGA. The CDR3 spells CASSPNQGETQYF. DNA of the CDR3: TGTGCCAGCAGCCCAAACCAGGGGGAGACCCAGTACTTC. The full variable domain, in which reference TRBV7-3 and TRBJ2-5 provide the parts outside the CDR3, is GAGVSQTPSNKVTEKGKYVELRCDPISGHTALYWYRQSLGQGPEFLIYFQGTGAADDSGLPNDRFFAVRPEGSVSTLKIQRTERGDSAVYLCASSPNQGETQYFGPGTRLLVL.

This chain uses TRBV4-2 with TRBJ2-2; D unclear. The V end was cut by 0 bases, the J end by 0 bases, with 8 bases between. Germline V gene sequence: CDR1 LGHNA, CDR2 YNFKEQ. The CDR3 sequence is 16 residues long. CDR3 in DNA: TGTGCCAGCAGCCAAGAAGTCGCGGCGAACACCGGGGAGCTGTTTTTT. This gives the protein CASSQEVAANTGELFF.

The rearrangement uses TRBV9 and TRBJ1-1; D gene ambiguous. Germline CDR1 SGDLS, CDR2 YYNGEE. V gave up 3 bases and J gave up 5 bases, with 8 bases separating them. CDR3 length equals 12 residues. The chain's CDR3 is CASSGAGTEAFF. In DNA form, the CDR3 reads TGTGCCAGCAGCGGGGCGGGGACTGAAGCTTTCTTT.

V and J are TRBV29-1 and TRBJ1-5; D possibly corresponds to TRBD1 (6 bases). The CDR3 is 17 residues long. The germline CDR1 and CDR2 sequences are SQVTM and ANQGSEA. Trimming removed 4 bases from V and 0 bases from J, with 19 bases in between. The CDR3 spells CSVVLWGHPYSNQPQHF. The CDR3 DNA follows: TGCAGCGTTGTTCTGTGGGGGCACCCCTATAGCAATCAGCCCCAGCATTTT.

The genes are TRBV6-2 or TRBV6-3 and TRBJ1-6; D is unclear. V lost 2 bases, J lost 9 bases, and 11 bases lay in between. CDR3 length equals 14 residues. Germline assignment: CDR1 MNHEY and CDR2 SVGEGT. The CDR3 DNA sequence: TGTGCCAGCAGTTACAGAGGGTTAAGTTCACCCCTCCACTTT. It is translated as CASSYRGLSSPLHF.

The J gene is TRBJ1-2, the V gene TRBV9, with D possibly being TRBD1 (5 bases). Trimming took off 2 bases at V and 2 bases at J, with 13 bases between the two ends. There are 15 residues in the CDR3. Germline V lookup: CDR1 SGDLS, CDR2 YYNGEE. The DNA for the CDR3 is TGTGCCAGCAGCGTTGAGGGGACTGACAACTATGGCTACACCTTC. It encodes CASSVEGTDNYGYTF.

V gene TRBV28 combines with J gene TRBJ1-1; TRBD1 matches 9 bases. V was clipped by 4 bases and J by 4 bases; unmatched bases: 7. Per the germline V gene, CDR1 is MDHEN and CDR2 is SYDVKM. This CDR3 comprises 15 residues. The CDR3 here is CASSSGDRAVTEAFF. DNA of the CDR3: TGTGCCAGCAGTTCCGGGGACAGGGCGGTCACTGAAGCTTTCTTT.

This sequence joins TRBV14 and TRBJ2-5, with 8 bases identical to TRBD1. CDR1 is SGHDN, CDR2 FVKESK, per germline. The CDR3 runs to 17 residues. Losses at the gene ends were 0 bases for V and 4 bases for J; bases not matched to a gene: 10. Written as DNA, the CDR3 is TGTGCCAGCAGCCAAGATAAAGGGGACAGGCGCCGAGAGACCCAGTACTTC. The encoded protein is CASSQDKGDRRRETQYF.